One sample yielded the 17 T cell receptor beta chains listed below, sequenced in a study of early stage breast cancer tumors. Profiled with immunoSEQ multiplex PCR; TCRdb holds only in-frame clones, not every one. The sample includes 39,000 or so clones, about 78% of them seen just once. Sample: blood. The receptors originated from a person aged 45 to 59 with breast cancer.

V gene TRBV10-3 combines with J gene TRBJ2-1; D perhaps matches TRBD2 (5 bases). This CDR3 has 16 amino acids. With 0 bases removed from V and 0 bases from J, the gap between germline ends came to 9 bases. Germline V lookup: CDR1 ENHRY, CDR2 SYGVKD. For the CDR3, the DNA is TGTGCCATCAGTGAGTCGAAAGGGAGCTCCTACAATGAGCAGTTCTTC. Protein sequence: CAISESKGSSYNEQFF.

V and J are TRBV7-6 and TRBJ2-2; D perhaps matches TRBD2 (6 bases). Deletions cut 5 bases from V and 0 bases from J, with 10 bases between. Germline V CDR1 and CDR2: SGHVS, FNYEAQ. The CDR3 has 15 residues. The CDR3 is CASSLGTANTGELFF. The CDR3 bases are TGTGCCAGCAGCCTTGGGACTGCGAACACCGGGGAGCTGTTTTTT.

The rearrangement uses TRBV9 and TRBJ2-2; 11 bases align to TRBD2. The junction had 9 bases not matched to a gene; V was cut back by 7 bases and J by 7 bases. CDR1 is SGDLS and CDR2 is YYNGEE in the germline V gene. This CDR3 has 15 amino acids. The CDR3 loop reads CASRSGGASGGELFF. DNA of the CDR3: TGTGCCAGCCGTAGCGGGGGGGCTTCGGGCGGGGAGCTGTTTTTT.

The chain combines TRBV6-5 with TRBJ2-7, with 8 bases fitting TRBD1. Germline trimming cut 6 bases from V and 5 bases from J; bases unmatched to any gene: 6. This CDR3 comprises 13 residues. The germline V gene has CDR1 MNHEY and CDR2 SVGAGI. The CDR3 DNA follows: TGTGCCAGCAGCCCCAGGGGACAGGACGAGCAGTACGTC. This gives the protein CASSPRGQDEQYV.

The chain joins TRBV9 to TRBJ2-1, with 10 nucleotides matching TRBD2. The V segment lost 3 bases and the J segment 2 bases; nucleotides outside the gene matches: 5. CDR1 and CDR2 (germline): SGDLS, YYNGEE. This CDR3 comprises 16 residues. The CDR3 DNA sequence: TGTGCCAGCAGCGATGGAGCGGGGGGGCCCTACAATGAGCAGTTCTTC. Its protein product is CASSDGAGGPYNEQFF.

J is TRBJ2-6 and V is TRBV19, with 14 positions matching TRBD2. Trimming removed 5 bases from V and 3 bases from J; junction bases left unmatched: 9. This CDR3 contains 19 residues. Germline CDR1 and CDR2: LNHDA and SQIVND (reference sequence). The CDR3 sequence is CASSLSGLAGGYGANVLTF. In DNA, the CDR3 is TGTGCCAGTAGTCTCTCCGGACTAGCGGGAGGTTATGGGGCCAACGTCCTGACTTTC. Full variable domain (missing parts from reference TRBV19 and TRBJ2-6): DGGITQSPKYLFRKEGQNVTLSCEQNLNHDAMYWYRQDPGQGLRLIYYSQIVNDFQKGDIAEGYSVSREKKESFPLTVTSAQKNPTAFYLCASSLSGLAGGYGANVLTFGAGSRLTVL.

V gene TRBV7-8 combines with J gene TRBJ2-1, with D hard to call. This CDR3 region has 15 residues. V gave up 1 base and J gave up 0 bases, with 7 bases separating them. Germline V gene lookup returns CDR1 SGHVS and CDR2 FQNEAQ. The CDR3 DNA reads as TGTGCCAGCAGCTTAGTGCCGAGCTCCTACAATGAGCAGTTCTTC. This gives the protein CASSLVPSSYNEQFF.

This clone was counted between two and nine times. This chain connects TRBV5-1 to TRBJ2-1; no definite D call. Trimming took 0 bases from V and 4 from J, leaving 5 bases between them. CDR1 SGHRS and CDR2 YFSETQ come from the germline V gene. The CDR3 is 13 residues long. The CDR3 reads CASSLAQYNEQFF. Here the CDR3 DNA reads TGCGCCAGCAGCTTGGCACAGTACAATGAGCAGTTCTTC.

Here the CDR3 reads CASSSTVTDTQYF. CDR3 nucleotide sequence: TGTGCCAGCAGCTCGACTGTCACAGATACGCAGTATTTT. The rearrangement uses TRBV5-6 and TRBJ2-3; D not certain. CDR1 and CDR2 from the germline V gene are SGHDT and YYEEEE. Trimming removed 3 bases at V and 2 bases at J, with 7 bases between. The CDR3 spans 13 residues.

This clone was counted once. This sequence joins TRBV6-1 and TRBJ2-7, with a weak D call TRBD2 (6 bases). This CDR3 is built from 14 residues. Germline V CDR1 and CDR2: MNHNS, SASEGT. V was clipped by 5 bases and J by 5 bases, with 16 bases between them. For the CDR3, the DNA is TGTGCCAGCAGTTCCCGGGGGAAGAGCCACGAGCAGTACTTC. Residues: CASSSRGKSHEQYF.

CDR3 nucleotide sequence: TGTGCCAGCAGCTTGGATCCAGGCAACTACGAGCAGTACTTC. Protein sequence: CASSLDPGNYEQYF. The genes are TRBV5-6 and TRBJ2-7, with D unresolved. This CDR3 region has 14 residues. Germline assignment: CDR1 SGHDT and CDR2 YYEEEE. The V gene lost 0 bases and the J gene lost 3 bases, with 10 bases spanning the gap.

This sequence joins TRBV27 and TRBJ1-1; TRBD1 agrees at 8 bases. Germline CDR1 reads MNHEY; CDR2 reads SMNVEV (reference sequence). V shed 5 bases and J 5 bases; nucleotides not matched to a gene: 13. The CDR3 consists of 16 residues. The CDR3 DNA follows: TGTGCCAGCAGTCCAACTCTCAGACAGGGGTGGACTGAAGCTTTCTTT. This encodes CASSPTLRQGWTEAFF.

The chain carries TRBV12-5 and TRBJ1-1; 8 bases map to TRBD1. V was clipped by 4 bases and J by 3 bases; unmatched bases: 7. Germline-derived CDR1 and CDR2 are LGHNT and FRNRAP. The CDR3 sequence is 15 residues long. The DNA for the CDR3 is TGTGCTAGTGGTTCGAGGACAGGGACGGACACTGAAGCTTTCTTT. Amino acids: CASGSRTGTDTEAFF.

This clone was seen a handful of times. V gene TRBV5-1 combines with J gene TRBJ2-1, with 10 bases lining up with TRBD1. CDR1 is SGHRS, CDR2 YFSETQ, per germline. The CDR3 spans 15 residues. Trimming took 4 bases from V and 7 from J; bases not matched to a gene: 8. For the CDR3, the DNA is TGCGCCAGCAGCATACGGACAGGGGGGGCAAATGAGCAGTTCTTC. The encoded protein is CASSIRTGGANEQFF.

The rearrangement uses TRBV6-5 and TRBJ1-2; 7 bases are a match to TRBD1. The V segment lost 6 bases and the J segment 0 bases; nucleotides outside the gene matches: 7. Germline V lookup: CDR1 MNHEY, CDR2 SVGAGI. The CDR3 contains 15 residues. The CDR3 spells CASRSPGQTNYGYTF. The CDR3 coding sequence is TGTGCCAGCAGATCACCGGGACAGACTAACTATGGCTACACCTTC.

The genes are TRBV4-3 and TRBJ2-3; the match to TRBD2 covers 7 bases. Per germline, CDR1 LGHNA and CDR2 YSLEER. The CDR3 length is 15 residues. Losses at the gene ends were 1 base for V and 3 bases for J; bases not matched to a gene: 4. The DNA of the CDR3 is TGCGCCAGCAGCCAAGTGGGGGGGGGTACAGATACGCAGTATTTT. Translation: CASSQVGGGTDTQYF.

Concerning this clone: One end of the junction is discordant with germline, which a read error may explain. The chain has TRBV5-1 and TRBJ2-7, with 14 bases identical to TRBD2. The V gene's germline CDR1 is SGHRS and CDR2 YFSETQ. This CDR3 has 20 amino acids. The DNA for the CDR3 is TGCGCCAGCAGGTTGGATCCGCTTAAGGGACTAGCGGGAGTCCCCTACGAGCAGTACTTC. Protein product: CASRLDPLKGLAGVPYEQYF.